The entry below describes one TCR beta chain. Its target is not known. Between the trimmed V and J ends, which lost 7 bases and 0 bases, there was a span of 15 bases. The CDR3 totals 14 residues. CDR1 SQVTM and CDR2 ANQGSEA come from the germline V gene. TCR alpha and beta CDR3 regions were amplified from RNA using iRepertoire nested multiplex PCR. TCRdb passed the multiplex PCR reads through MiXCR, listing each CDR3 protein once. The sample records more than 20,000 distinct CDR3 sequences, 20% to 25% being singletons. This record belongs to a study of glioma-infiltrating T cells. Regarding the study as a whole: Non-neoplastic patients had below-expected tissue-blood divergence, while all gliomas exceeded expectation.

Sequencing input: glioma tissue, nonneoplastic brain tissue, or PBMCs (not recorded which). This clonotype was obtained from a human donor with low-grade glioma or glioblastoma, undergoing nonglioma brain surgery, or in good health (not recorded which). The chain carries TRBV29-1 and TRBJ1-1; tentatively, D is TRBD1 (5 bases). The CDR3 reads CSGRVQVMNTEAFF. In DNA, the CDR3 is TGCAGCGGGAGGGTACAGGTAATGAACACTGAAGCTTTCTTT.